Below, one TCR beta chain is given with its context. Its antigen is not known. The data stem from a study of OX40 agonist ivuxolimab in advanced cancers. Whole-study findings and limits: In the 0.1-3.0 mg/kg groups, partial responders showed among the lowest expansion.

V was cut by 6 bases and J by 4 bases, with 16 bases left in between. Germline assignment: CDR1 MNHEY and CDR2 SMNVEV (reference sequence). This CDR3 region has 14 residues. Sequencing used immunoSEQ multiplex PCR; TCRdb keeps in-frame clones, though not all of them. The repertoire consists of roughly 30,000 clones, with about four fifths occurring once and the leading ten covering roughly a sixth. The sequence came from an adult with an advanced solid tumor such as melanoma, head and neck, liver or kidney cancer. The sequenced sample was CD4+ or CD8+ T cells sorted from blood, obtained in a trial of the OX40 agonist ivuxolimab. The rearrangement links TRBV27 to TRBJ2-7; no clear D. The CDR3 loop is CASSPAASKYEQYF. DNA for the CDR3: TGTGCCAGCAGCCCCGCAGCCTCAAAATACGAGCAGTACTTC.